A selection of T cell receptor beta chains follows, all from one sample in a study of blood T cell repertoires in COVID-19. Produced via immunoSEQ multiplex PCR; TCRdb's table is partial and in-frame only. Counted here are about 45,000 clones, approximately 70% occurring once; the ten biggest clones make up approximately 6.2%. Sequencing was performed on peripheral blood. The receptors stem from a man at least 80 years old with acute or convalescent COVID-19. CDR3s include the opening cysteine and the closing phenylalanine or tryptophan. Each record gives: clone size, V gene, J gene, D gene, CDR3 protein, CDR3 DNA. The D gene is left open where the match is weak. Clone size is given for some rows only: seen once, a few or many times, or a class if the clone is expanded.

.,TRBV6-6,TRBJ2-1,.,CASSYTLAGDNEQFF,TGTGCCAGCAGTTACACTTTAGCCGGGGACAATGAGCAGTTCTTC
.,TRBV2,TRBJ1-5,TRBD1,CASRGDRGQPQHF,TGTGCCAGCAGGGGGGACAGGGGTCAGCCCCAGCATTTT
.,TRBV18,TRBJ2-2,TRBD2,CASSPRSSGRTGELFF,TGTGCCAGCTCACCACGTAGTAGCGGGCGGACCGGGGAGCTGTTTTTT
once,TRBV5-1,TRBJ2-7,TRBD1,CASSSPGTGSYEQYF,TGCGCCAGCAGCTCGCCGGGGACAGGGTCGTACGAGCAGTACTTC
.,TRBV29-1,TRBJ2-2,TRBD2,CSVRDRGRGGAAGELFF,TGCAGCGTCCGAGATCGGGGGCGGGGGGGCGCGGCCGGGGAGCTGTTTTTT
few,TRBV9,TRBJ2-7,TRBD2,CASSEGAGTSGESYEQYF,TGTGCCAGCAGCGAGGGGGCCGGGACTAGCGGGGAAAGCTACGAGCAGTACTTC
.,TRBV5-1,TRBJ1-1,TRBD1,CASSMGQGDTEAFF,TGCGCCAGCAGCATGGGACAGGGCGACACTGAAGCTTTCTTT
.,TRBV10-3,TRBJ1-1,TRBD1,CAIRDRDRDYTEAFF,TGTGCCATCAGGGACCGGGACAGGGATTACACTGAAGCTTTCTTT
.,TRBV15,TRBJ2-5,TRBD1,CATRQGAEETQYF,TGTGCCACCAGGCAGGGGGCAGAAGAGACCCAGTACTTC
.,TRBV4-3,TRBJ1-1,.,CASSQEVDGGIGDTEAFF,TGCGCCAGCAGCCAAGAGGTTGACGGGGGTATTGGGGACACTGAAGCTTTCTTT
.,TRBV29-1,TRBJ1-2,TRBD1,CSVADRGYGYTF,TGCAGCGTTGCCGACAGGGGCTATGGCTACACCTTC
.,TRBV30,TRBJ2-3,.,CAWRPAGDTQYF,TGTGCCTGGCGTCCCGCGGGGGATACGCAGTATTTT
.,TRBV7-8,TRBJ1-5,TRBD1,CASSLGTGDGQPQHF,TGTGCCAGCAGCTTAGGGACAGGGGACGGGCAGCCCCAGCATTTT
.,TRBV14,TRBJ2-5,.,CASSQTSGGGFGETQYF,TGTGCCAGCAGCCAAACCTCCGGAGGTGGTTTTGGGGAGACCCAGTACTTC
.,TRBV7-3,TRBJ1-6,TRBD1,CASSSHRGLDSPLHF,TGTGCCAGCAGCTCCCACAGGGGGCTGGATTCACCCCTCCACTTT
.,TRBV7-9,TRBJ2-2,TRBD1,CASSYRGYDTGELFF,TGTGCCAGCAGTTACAGGGGCTACGACACCGGGGAGCTGTTTTTT
.,TRBV7-2,TRBJ1-2,.,CASSYDSYAGYTF,TGTGCCAGCAGTTACGACAGCTACGCTGGCTACACCTTC
few,TRBV7-8,TRBJ1-6,.,CASSLAGGNSPLHF,TGTGCCAGCAGCCTCGCGGGGGGTAATTCACCCCTCCACTTT
.,TRBV15,TRBJ2-7,TRBD1,CATSLGGQGGYEQYF,TGTGCCACCAGCCTGGGAGGACAGGGGGGCTACGAGCAGTACTTC
.,TRBV4-3,TRBJ2-3,TRBD2,CASSQDYAGGSTDTQYF,TGCGCCAGCAGCCAAGATTACGCGGGAGGCAGCACAGATACGCAGTATTTT
.,TRBV6-5,TRBJ2-1,TRBD1,CASRTDRGNDEQFF,TGTGCCAGCAGAACGGACAGGGGTAACGATGAGCAGTTCTTC
.,TRBV30,TRBJ2-5,.,CAWSSRGETQYF,TGTGCCTGGAGTTCCCGGGGAGAGACCCAGTACTTC
once,TRBV6-6,TRBJ2-7,TRBD1,CASSLRLGQVNEQYF,TGTGCCAGCAGTCTTAGGCTCGGACAGGTAAACGAGCAGTACTTC
.,TRBV7-2,TRBJ2-5,TRBD2,CASIEWVGGEGRETQYF,TGTGCCAGCATCGAGTGGGTGGGAGGGGAAGGTCGAGAGACCCAGTACTTC
.,TRBV9,TRBJ2-1,TRBD1,CASSAHRAGGNEQFF,TGTGCCAGCAGCGCCCACCGCGCAGGGGGCAATGAGCAGTTCTTC
.,TRBV7-2,TRBJ2-7,.,CASSPGEEEQYF,TGTGCCAGCAGCCCCGGGGAAGAAGAGCAGTACTTC
few,TRBV19,TRBJ2-7,.,CASSIDFGQTYEQYF,TGTGCCAGTAGTATAGATTTTGGCCAGACCTACGAGCAGTACTTC
.,TRBV28,TRBJ2-7,.,CASSRVRGYEQYF,TGTGCCAGCAGCCGAGTACGGGGCTACGAGCAGTACTTC
.,TRBV27,TRBJ2-2,TRBD2,CASGLGLAGVTGELFF,TGTGCCAGTGGCCTGGGACTAGCGGGAGTCACCGGGGAGCTGTTTTTT
.,TRBV11-2,TRBJ2-7,TRBD1,CASSSGQGRYEQYF,TGTGCCAGCAGCTCGGGACAGGGTCGCTACGAGCAGTACTTC
.,TRBV7-8,TRBJ1-1,.,CASSLVGTMNTEAFF,TGTGCCAGCAGCTTAGTGGGGACAATGAACACTGAAGCTTTCTTT
.,TRBV7-2,TRBJ2-2,TRBD2,CASSTNSGRWTGELFF,TGTGCCAGCAGCACAAACAGCGGGAGATGGACCGGGGAGCTGTTTTTT
.,TRBV3-1/TRBV3-2,TRBJ2-3,TRBD2,CASSRRLATSTDTQYF,TGTGCCAGCAGCCGGAGACTAGCGACTAGCACAGATACGCAGTATTTT
.,TRBV6-5,TRBJ2-7,.,CASIPGWALEQYF,TGTGCCAGCATCCCAGGGTGGGCTCTCGAGCAGTACTTC
.,TRBV3-1/TRBV3-2,TRBJ2-1,TRBD2,CASSAAGDYNEQFF,TGTGCCAGCAGCGCGGCGGGGGACTACAATGAGCAGTTCTTC
.,TRBV5-4,TRBJ1-1,.,CASSPQVTDTEAFF,TGTGCCAGCAGCCCACAGGTGACGGACACTGAAGCTTTCTTT
.,TRBV3-1/TRBV3-2,TRBJ2-7,.,CASSQDPSSYEQYF,TGTGCCAGCAGCCAAGATCCCAGCTCCTACGAGCAGTACTTC
.,TRBV20-1,TRBJ2-3,.,CSAQVTDTQYF,TGCAGTGCTCAGGTCACAGATACGCAGTATTTT
.,TRBV9,TRBJ1-1,.,CASRERESTEAFF,TGTGCCAGCAGGGAAAGGGAGAGCACTGAAGCTTTCTTT
.,TRBV30,TRBJ2-3,.,CAWSSRGTDTQYF,TGTGCCTGGAGTTCCAGGGGCACAGATACGCAGTATTTT
.,TRBV3-1/TRBV3-2,TRBJ1-2,TRBD1,CASSQETGDRHGYTF,TGTGCCAGCAGCCAAGAGACAGGGGACCGTCATGGCTACACCTTC
.,TRBV19,TRBJ2-3,TRBD1,CASTDRVMDEDTQYF,TGTGCCAGTACCGACAGGGTAATGGACGAAGATACGCAGTATTTT
medium-sized,TRBV7-8,TRBJ1-2,TRBD1,CASSLNRGVSGYTF,TGTGCCAGCAGCTTAAACAGGGGGGTCTCTGGCTACACCTTC
.,TRBV30,TRBJ2-7,TRBD2,CAWRLAGAFEQYF,TGTGCCTGGAGACTAGCGGGGGCTTTTGAGCAGTACTTC
.,TRBV19,TRBJ2-1,.,CASSILGTPNNEQFF,TGTGCCAGTAGTATCCTCGGGACACCAAACAATGAGCAGTTCTTC
once,TRBV6-6,TRBJ2-5,.,CASSSPKTGRETQYF,TGTGCCAGCAGTTCCCCTAAAACAGGGAGAGAGACCCAGTACTTC
few,TRBV19,TRBJ2-1,.,CASSPRVYNEQFF,TGTGCCAGTAGTCCGAGAGTCTACAATGAGCAGTTCTTC
few,TRBV5-1,TRBJ1-2,.,CASSPSPRTDFRGYTF,TGCGCCAGCAGCCCCTCGCCCCGAACCGACTTCCGAGGCTACACCTTC
.,TRBV18,TRBJ1-1,TRBD1,CASSPIGTGVAEAFF,TGTGCCAGCTCCCCGATTGGGACAGGGGTCGCTGAAGCTTTCTTT
.,TRBV4-1,TRBJ1-1,TRBD1,CASSQATRGRTEAFF,TGCGCCAGCAGCCAAGCGACCAGGGGGCGGACTGAAGCTTTCTTT
few,TRBV6-5,TRBJ2-7,TRBD1,CASSRDRYYEQYF,TGTGCCAGCAGCAGGGACAGGTACTACGAGCAGTACTTC
.,TRBV6-5,TRBJ1-5,.,CASSYTTGRPQHF,TGTGCCAGCAGTTACACAACCGGGAGGCCCCAGCATTTT
.,TRBV28,TRBJ2-3,TRBD2,CASSFSGRYHTDTQYF,TGTGCCAGCAGTTTTAGCGGGAGGTACCACACAGATACGCAGTATTTT
once,TRBV18,TRBJ1-6,.,CASSPHGGTHSPLHF,TGTGCCAGCTCACCCCATGGAGGTACGCATTCACCCCTCCACTTT
.,TRBV5-5,TRBJ2-2,TRBD1,CASSLSQGADTGELFF,TGTGCCAGCAGCTTATCGCAGGGGGCGGACACCGGGGAGCTGTTTTTT
few,TRBV13,TRBJ2-2,TRBD2,CASSPGLAGGPRFPGELFF,TGTGCCAGCAGTCCGGGACTAGCGGGAGGGCCGAGGTTCCCCGGGGAGCTGTTTTTT
few,TRBV3-1/TRBV3-2,TRBJ2-7,TRBD2,CASSPGGSGGAREQYF,TGTGCCAGCAGCCCAGGTGGTAGCGGGGGGGCCCGCGAGCAGTACTTC
many,TRBV27,TRBJ2-7,.,CASSTRDFYEQYF,TGTGCCAGCAGTACCCGGGACTTCTACGAGCAGTACTTC
.,TRBV5-6,TRBJ1-1,TRBD1,CASSAPPPHRGNTEAFF,TGTGCCAGCAGCGCACCCCCCCCGCACAGGGGGAACACTGAAGCTTTCTTT